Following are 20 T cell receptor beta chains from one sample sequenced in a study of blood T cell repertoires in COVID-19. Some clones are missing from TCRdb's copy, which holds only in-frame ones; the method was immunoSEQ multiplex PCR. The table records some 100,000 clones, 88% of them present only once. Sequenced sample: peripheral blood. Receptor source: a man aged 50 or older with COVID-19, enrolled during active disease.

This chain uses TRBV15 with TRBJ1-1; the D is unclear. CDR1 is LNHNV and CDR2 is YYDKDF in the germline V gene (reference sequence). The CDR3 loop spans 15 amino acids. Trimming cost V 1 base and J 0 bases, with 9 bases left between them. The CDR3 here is CATSRVNNMNTEAFF. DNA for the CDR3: TGTGCCACCAGCAGAGTGAATAACATGAACACTGAAGCTTTCTTT.

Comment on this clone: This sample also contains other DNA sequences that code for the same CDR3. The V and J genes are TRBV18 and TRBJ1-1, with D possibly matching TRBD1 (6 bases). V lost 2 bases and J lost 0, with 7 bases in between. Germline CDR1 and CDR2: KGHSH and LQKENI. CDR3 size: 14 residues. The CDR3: CASSPGTLNTEAFF. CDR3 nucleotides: TGTGCCAGCTCACCAGGGACACTGAACACTGAAGCTTTCTTT.

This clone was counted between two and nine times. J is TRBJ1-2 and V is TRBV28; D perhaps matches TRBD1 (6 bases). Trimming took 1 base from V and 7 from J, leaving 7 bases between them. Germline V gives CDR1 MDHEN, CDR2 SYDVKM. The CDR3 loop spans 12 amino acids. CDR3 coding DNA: TGTGCCAGCAGTTTATCAGGGGTTGGCTACACCTTC. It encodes CASSLSGVGYTF.

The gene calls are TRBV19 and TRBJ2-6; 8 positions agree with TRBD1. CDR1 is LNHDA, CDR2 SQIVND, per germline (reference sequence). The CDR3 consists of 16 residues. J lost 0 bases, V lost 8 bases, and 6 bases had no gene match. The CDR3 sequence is CASERTGSSGANVLTF. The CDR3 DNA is TGTGCCAGTGAAAGGACAGGGTCCTCTGGGGCCAACGTCCTGACTTTC.

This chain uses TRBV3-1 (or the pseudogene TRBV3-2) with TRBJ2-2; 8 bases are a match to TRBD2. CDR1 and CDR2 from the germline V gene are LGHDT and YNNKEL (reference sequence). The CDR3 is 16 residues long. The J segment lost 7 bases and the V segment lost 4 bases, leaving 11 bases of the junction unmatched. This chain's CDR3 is CASSPLGAGGRGELFF. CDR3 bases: TGTGCCAGCAGCCCCTTGGGTGCGGGGGGCCGCGGGGAGCTGTTTTTT.

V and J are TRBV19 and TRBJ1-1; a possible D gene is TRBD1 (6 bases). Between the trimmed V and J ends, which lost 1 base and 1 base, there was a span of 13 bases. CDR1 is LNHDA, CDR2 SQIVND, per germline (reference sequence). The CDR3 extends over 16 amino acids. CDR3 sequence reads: CASSIGGGAGNTEAFF. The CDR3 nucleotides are TGTGCCAGTAGTATAGGTGGGGGGGCAGGGAACACTGAAGCTTTCTTT. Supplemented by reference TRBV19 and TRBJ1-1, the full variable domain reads DGGITQSPKYLFRKEGQNVTLSCEQNLNHDAMYWYRQDPGQGLRLIYYSQIVNDFQKGDIAEGYSVSREKKESFPLTVTSAQKNPTAFYLCASSIGGGAGNTEAFFGQGTRLTVV.

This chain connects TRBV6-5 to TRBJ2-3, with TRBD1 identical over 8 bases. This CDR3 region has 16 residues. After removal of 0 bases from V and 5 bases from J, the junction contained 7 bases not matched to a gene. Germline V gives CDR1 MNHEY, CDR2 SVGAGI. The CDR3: CASSYSRQGARDTQYF. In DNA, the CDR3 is TGTGCCAGCAGTTACTCTAGGCAGGGGGCACGAGATACGCAGTATTTT.

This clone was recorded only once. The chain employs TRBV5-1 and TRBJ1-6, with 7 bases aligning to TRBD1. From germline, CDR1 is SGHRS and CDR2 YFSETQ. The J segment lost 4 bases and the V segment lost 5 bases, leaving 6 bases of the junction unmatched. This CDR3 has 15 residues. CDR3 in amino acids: CASREGTAYNSPLHF. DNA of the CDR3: TGCGCCAGCAGAGAAGGGACAGCGTATAATTCACCCCTCCACTTT.

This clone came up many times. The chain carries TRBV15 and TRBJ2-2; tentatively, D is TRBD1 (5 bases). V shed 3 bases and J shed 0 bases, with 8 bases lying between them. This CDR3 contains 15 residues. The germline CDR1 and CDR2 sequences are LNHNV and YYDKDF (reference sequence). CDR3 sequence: CATSRWGSNTGELFF. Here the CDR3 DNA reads TGTGCCACCAGCAGGTGGGGCTCGAACACCGGGGAGCTGTTTTTT.

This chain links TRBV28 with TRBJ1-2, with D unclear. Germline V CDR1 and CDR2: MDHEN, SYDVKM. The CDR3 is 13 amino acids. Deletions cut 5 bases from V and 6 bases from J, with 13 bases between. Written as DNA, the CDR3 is TGTGCCAGCAGTCCAACCCACACGAATGGCTACACCTTC. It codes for CASSPTHTNGYTF.

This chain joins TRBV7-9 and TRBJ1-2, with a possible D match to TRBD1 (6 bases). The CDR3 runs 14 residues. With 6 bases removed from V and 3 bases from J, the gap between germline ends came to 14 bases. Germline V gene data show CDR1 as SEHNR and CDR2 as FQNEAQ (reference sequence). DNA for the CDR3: TGTGCCAGCAGTCAACTACAGGGACACTATGGCTACACCTTC. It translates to CASSQLQGHYGYTF.

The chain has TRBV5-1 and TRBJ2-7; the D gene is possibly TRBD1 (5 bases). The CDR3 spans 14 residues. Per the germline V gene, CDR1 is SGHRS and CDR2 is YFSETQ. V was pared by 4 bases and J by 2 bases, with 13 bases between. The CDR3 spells CASSMQGVPYEQYF. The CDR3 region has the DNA TGCGCCAGCAGCATGCAGGGTGTGCCCTACGAGCAGTACTTC.

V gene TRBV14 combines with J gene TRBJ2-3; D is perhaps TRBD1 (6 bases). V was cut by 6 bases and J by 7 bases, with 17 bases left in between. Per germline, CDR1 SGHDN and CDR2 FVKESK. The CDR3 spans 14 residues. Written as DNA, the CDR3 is TGTGCCAGCAGTCAGGGGTGGGAGTGGAATACGCAGTATTTT. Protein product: CASSQGWEWNTQYF.

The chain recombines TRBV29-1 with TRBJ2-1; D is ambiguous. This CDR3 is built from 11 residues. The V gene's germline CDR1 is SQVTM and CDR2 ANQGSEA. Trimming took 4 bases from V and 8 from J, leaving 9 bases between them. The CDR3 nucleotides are TGCAGCGTTGGGGCCAGTTATGAGCAGTTCTTC. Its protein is CSVGASYEQFF.

In DNA form, the CDR3 reads TGTGCCAGCAGTGCCGGAAGCGAGACTACGAACTACGAGCAGTACTTC. Amino acids: CASSAGSETTNYEQYF. This rearrangement joins TRBV7-9 to TRBJ2-7, with D possibly TRBD2 on 5 matching bases. The CDR3 is made up of 16 amino acids. In germline, CDR1 is SEHNR, CDR2 FQNEAQ (reference sequence). V was shortened by 6 bases and J by 3 bases, with 21 bases between the two germline ends.

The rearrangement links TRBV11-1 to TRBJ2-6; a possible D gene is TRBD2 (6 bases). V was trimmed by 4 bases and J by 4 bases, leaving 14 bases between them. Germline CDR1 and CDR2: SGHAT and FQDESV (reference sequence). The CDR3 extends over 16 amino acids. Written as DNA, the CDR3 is TGTGCCAGCAGCTCCGGGACGGCGGGAGGGGCCAACGTCCTGACTTTC. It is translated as CASSSGTAGGANVLTF. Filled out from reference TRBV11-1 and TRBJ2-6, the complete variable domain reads EAEVAQSPRYKITEKSQAVAFWCDPISGHATLYWYRQILGQGPELLVQFQDESVVDDSQLPKDRFSAERLKGVDSTLKIQPAELGDSAMYLCASSSGTAGGANVLTFGAGSRLTVL.

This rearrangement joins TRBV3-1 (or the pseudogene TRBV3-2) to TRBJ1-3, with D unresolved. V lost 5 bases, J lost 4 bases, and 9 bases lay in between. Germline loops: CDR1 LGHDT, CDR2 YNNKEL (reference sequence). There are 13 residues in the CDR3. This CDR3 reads CASSSVRGNTIYF. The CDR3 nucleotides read TGTGCCAGCAGCTCGGTCCGGGGAAACACCATATATTTT.

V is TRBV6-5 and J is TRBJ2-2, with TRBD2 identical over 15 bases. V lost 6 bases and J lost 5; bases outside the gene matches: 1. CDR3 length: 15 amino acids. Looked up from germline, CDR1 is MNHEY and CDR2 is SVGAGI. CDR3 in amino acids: CASRGLAGGTGELFF. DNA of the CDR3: TGTGCCAGCAGGGGACTAGCGGGAGGTACCGGGGAGCTGTTTTTT.

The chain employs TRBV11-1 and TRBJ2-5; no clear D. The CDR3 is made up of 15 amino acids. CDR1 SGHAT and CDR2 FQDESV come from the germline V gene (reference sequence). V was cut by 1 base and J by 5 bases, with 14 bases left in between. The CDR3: CASSLGSPPRETQYF. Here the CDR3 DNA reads TGTGCCAGCAGCTTAGGGTCCCCGCCACGGGAGACCCAGTACTTC.

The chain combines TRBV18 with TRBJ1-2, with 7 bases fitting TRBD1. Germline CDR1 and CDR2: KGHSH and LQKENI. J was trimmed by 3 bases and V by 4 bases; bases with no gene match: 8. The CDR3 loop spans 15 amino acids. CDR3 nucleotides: TGTGCCAGCTCACGGACAGAAGGGGGCCACTATGGCTACACCTTC. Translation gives CASSRTEGGHYGYTF.